This T cell receptor beta chain was obtained from a study of response to subunit inactivated influenza vaccine (dated by TCRdb to between 2018 and 2020). At the level of the whole study: To follow how T cells responded to a trivalent subunit inactivated influenza vaccine, the researchers relied on deep quantitative profiling of the T cell receptor repertoire. The research as a whole found: It was suggested by the authors that each seasonal influenza vaccination may recruit only a limited number of new T cells.

The germline V gene encodes CDR1 LNHNV and CDR2 YYDKDF (reference sequence). The CDR3 contains 14 residues, cysteine and phenylalanine counted. Only CDR3 DNA remains: 42 bases, in frame from the first base. Library preparation was by RT-PCR. The instrument given in TCRdb is Illumina HiSeq 2500. Using fastp trimming at Q25 and MiXCR clonotype assembly, TCRdb reanalyzed the public sequencing data and kept in-frame beta chains. CDR3 protein sequences are deduplicated, and each keeps its most common genes and DNA. The sample profile shows about 160,000 distinct CDR3 sequences; roughly 11% of them were found once. Around 11% of the sample is held by the ten biggest clonotypes. The label giving this sample's time point can be read as: 45 to 55 days after influenza vaccine administration. At least ten counts were recorded for this clonotype. What this receptor recognizes is not known. The input lacks base qualities; no much larger clone sits a single base away.

This receptor was taken from a man aged 50-59 years who received an inactivated influenza vaccine. Donor details come from another sample of the same person, matched by shared clones. The source material was non-naive T cells sorted from PBMCs, sampled roughly 45 days after vaccination. According to the study, the label for this sample's cell subset or site signals: memory T cell fraction. The chain is encoded by TRBV15 joined to TRBJ2-5; TRBD2 fits 8 bases in the junction. The CDR3: CATNTGGIQETQYF. DNA sequence: TGTGCGACTAACACGGGGGGGATTCAAGAGACCCAGTACTTC.